A selection of T cell receptor beta chains follows, all from one sample in a study of blood T cell repertoires in COVID-19. Generated by immunoSEQ multiplex PCR, the TCRdb table keeps only in-frame clones and is missing some. The table records 140,000 to 150,000 clones, 80% of them present only once. The sample comprised peripheral blood. These receptors were collected from a man aged 65-85 years who had recovered from COVID-19. The CDR3 runs from the conserved cysteine through the conserved F or W. The D gene is left open where the match is weak. Clone size is not always given. Where it is, it says once, few, many or a class for expanded clones.

TRBV9	TRBJ2-1	NA	NA	CASSPRGGSSYNEQFF	TGTGCCAGCAGCCCGAGGGGGGGGAGCTCCTACAATGAGCAGTTCTTC
TRBV3-1/TRBV3-2	TRBJ1-6	NA	TRBD1	CASSQSSGGNSPLHF	TGTGCCAGCAGCCAAAGTTCAGGGGGTAATTCACCCCTCCACTTT
TRBV6-2/TRBV6-3	TRBJ2-5	NA	NA	CASSNPLAAQETQYF	TGTGCCAGCAGTAACCCCCTGGCGGCCCAAGAGACCCAGTACTTC
TRBV18	TRBJ1-2	NA	NA	CASSPRGGEGYTF	TGTGCCAGCTCCCCCCGGGGGGGCGAAGGCTACACCTTC
TRBV10-3	TRBJ2-3	once	TRBD2	CAISLSTSLFDTDTQYF	TGTGCCATCAGCCTATCGACTAGCCTTTTCGACACAGATACGCAGTATTTT
TRBV7-9	TRBJ2-1	few	NA	CASSRAELHNEQFF	TGTGCCAGCAGCCGCGCCGAGCTTCACAATGAGCAGTTCTTC
TRBV6-6	TRBJ2-7	NA	TRBD2	CASKAGTTTYEQYF	TGTGCCAGCAAGGCCGGGACTACCACCTACGAGCAGTACTTC
TRBV19	TRBJ2-7	few	TRBD1	CASSLGQHTYEQYF	TGTGCCAGTAGCTTGGGACAGCATACCTACGAGCAGTACTTC
TRBV18	TRBJ1-1	NA	NA	CASSPPQGLGTEAFF	TGTGCCAGCTCACCACCTCAGGGTCTGGGGACTGAAGCTTTCTTT
TRBV19	TRBJ2-1	NA	TRBD2	CASSPAIGRGNEQFF	TGTGCCAGTAGCCCAGCCATCGGGAGGGGGAATGAGCAGTTCTTC
TRBV19	TRBJ2-7	NA	TRBD2	CASRLEAGGVGDEQYF	TGTGCCAGTAGGTTGGAGGCGGGAGGCGTCGGGGACGAGCAGTACTTC
TRBV27	TRBJ1-4	NA	TRBD1	CASSLYPPGQGLNEKLFF	TGTGCCAGCAGTTTATACCCCCCCGGACAGGGTTTAAATGAAAAACTGTTTTTT
TRBV5-1	TRBJ2-3	NA	NA	CASSLALGQTDTQYF	TGCGCCAGCAGCTTGGCCTTGGGACAAACAGATACGCAGTATTTT
TRBV11-2	TRBJ1-1	NA	NA	CASSLDWEPEAFF	TGTGCCAGCAGCTTAGATTGGGAGCCTGAAGCTTTCTTT
TRBV2	TRBJ1-5	few	NA	CASTDSNSNQPQHF	TGTGCCAGCACGGACAGTAATAGCAATCAGCCCCAGCATTTT
TRBV6-5	TRBJ1-4	NA	NA	CASSYSWGNEKLFF	TGTGCCAGCAGTTACTCGTGGGGCAATGAAAAACTGTTTTTT
TRBV7-3	TRBJ2-2	NA	NA	CASSFSGGNTGELFF	TGTGCCAGCAGCTTTTCCGGGGGGAACACCGGGGAGCTGTTTTTT
TRBV12-5	TRBJ1-1	few	TRBD1	CASQSDRGAFF	TGTGCTAGTCAGTCGGACAGGGGGGCTTTCTTT
TRBV30	TRBJ2-3	NA	TRBD2	CAWSVGVLAGDSDTQYF	TGTGCCTGGAGTGTAGGAGTCCTAGCGGGAGATTCAGATACGCAGTATTTT
TRBV13	TRBJ2-4	NA	TRBD2	CASSLGRLAALGAAKNIQYF	TGTGCCAGCAGCTTAGGCCGACTAGCGGCCCTCGGGGCGGCCAAAAACATTCAGTACTTC
TRBV7-9	TRBJ1-5	once	NA	CASSSRSGWPQHF	TGTGCCAGCAGCTCCAGGAGCGGATGGCCCCAGCATTTT
TRBV19	TRBJ1-5	NA	NA	CASTAAGEGNQPQHF	TGTGCCAGTACAGCCGCGGGGGAAGGGAATCAGCCCCAGCATTTT
TRBV7-8	TRBJ2-1	NA	NA	CASSQWTAYNEQFF	TGTGCCAGCAGCCAATGGACAGCCTACAATGAGCAGTTCTTC
TRBV5-1	TRBJ2-5	NA	TRBD1	CASSGNRDRVWETQYF	TGCGCCAGCAGCGGAAACCGGGACAGGGTTTGGGAGACCCAGTACTTC
TRBV27	TRBJ1-4	few	TRBD1	CASSRKAGGNEKLFF	TGTGCCAGCAGTAGGAAGGCAGGGGGAAATGAAAAACTGTTTTTT
TRBV19	TRBJ2-1	NA	TRBD2	CASSIDESGRPFF	TGTGCCAGTAGTATAGATGAAAGCGGGAGACCGTTCTTC
TRBV7-9	TRBJ1-5	NA	NA	CASSLGNSNQPQHF	TGTGCCAGCAGCTTGGGCAATAGCAATCAGCCCCAGCATTTT
TRBV27	TRBJ2-1	NA	TRBD1	CASSFRDRDYNEQFF	TGTGCCAGCAGTTTCCGGGACAGGGATTACAATGAGCAGTTCTTC
TRBV5-5	TRBJ2-7	few	NA	CASSLKGGEQYF	TGTGCCAGCAGCTTGAAAGGGGGCGAGCAGTACTTC
TRBV28	TRBJ2-1	NA	NA	CASSPRGTTNEQFF	TGTGCCAGCAGTCCCCGTGGTACCACAAATGAGCAGTTCTTC
TRBV5-4	TRBJ2-5	NA	TRBD2	CASSPGGAGVRETQYF	TGTGCCAGCAGCCCCGGTGGAGCGGGAGTACGGGAGACCCAGTACTTC
TRBV5-1	TRBJ2-4	NA	NA	CASSLALLSIQYF	TGCGCCAGCAGCTTGGCTCTCCTGTCGATTCAGTACTTC
TRBV4-3	TRBJ1-5	many	NA	CASREDRHF	TGCGCCAGCAGGGAGGATAGGCATTTT
TRBV12-3/TRBV12-4	TRBJ1-2	few	TRBD1	CASGDRYYGYTF	TGTGCCAGCGGGGACAGGTACTATGGCTACACCTTC
TRBV2	TRBJ2-5	NA	TRBD2	CASSAGGGVQETQYF	TGTGCCAGCAGTGCGGGAGGCGGGGTACAAGAGACCCAGTACTTC
TRBV30	TRBJ2-3	NA	NA	CAWTYTDTQYF	TGTGCCTGGACCTATACAGATACGCAGTATTTT
TRBV24-1	TRBJ2-7	NA	TRBD2	CATSDYTGTRVSIHEQYF	TGTGCCACCAGTGATTATACCGGGACTAGGGTATCGATCCACGAGCAGTACTTC
TRBV28	TRBJ1-1	NA	NA	CASSLYPQNTEAFF	TGTGCCAGCAGCCTCTACCCGCAGAACACTGAAGCTTTCTTT
TRBV3-1/TRBV3-2	TRBJ2-3	few	TRBD2	CASSDHAGGHTDTQYF	TGTGCCAGCAGTGACCATGCGGGAGGGCACACAGATACGCAGTATTTT
TRBV7-8	TRBJ2-1	NA	NA	CASSSAMWGPGNEQFF	TGTGCCAGCAGCTCCGCCATGTGGGGCCCAGGGAATGAGCAGTTCTTC
TRBV12-3/TRBV12-4	TRBJ2-1	few	NA	CASITSSSYEQFF	TGTGCCTCAATCACTTCATCTAGCTATGAGCAGTTCTTC
TRBV5-6	TRBJ2-3	NA	TRBD2	CASSLTAGLAATDTQYF	TGTGCCAGCAGCTTGACAGCTGGACTAGCGGCCACAGATACGCAGTATTTT
TRBV7-6	TRBJ2-1	NA	TRBD2	CASSLEQRGLAGGRNNEQFF	TGTGCCAGCAGCTTGGAACAGCGGGGACTAGCGGGTGGGAGAAACAATGAGCAGTTCTTC
TRBV27	TRBJ2-2	few	NA	CASRALFLTGELFF	TGTGCCAGCAGGGCCCTCTTTCTCACCGGGGAGCTGTTTTTT
TRBV12-1	TRBJ2-7	NA	NA	CASSPRQGSYEQYF	TGTGCCAGCAGCCCTCGACAAGGCTCCTACGAGCAGTACTTC
TRBV11-2	TRBJ2-3	NA	NA	CASSFGTVGDTQYF	TGTGCCAGCAGCTTCGGGACTGTGGGGGATACGCAGTATTTT
TRBV18	TRBJ2-7	NA	TRBD2	CASSSGLAEYEQYF	TGTGCCAGCTCATCGGGACTAGCGGAGTACGAGCAGTACTTC
TRBV7-2	TRBJ1-5	NA	TRBD1	CASSWDRGQPQHF	TGTGCCAGCAGCTGGGACAGGGGCCAGCCCCAGCATTTT
TRBV5-1	TRBJ2-2	NA	TRBD2	CASSLPEEASGRFTGELFF	TGCGCCAGCAGCTTGCCCGAGGAGGCTAGCGGGAGGTTCACCGGGGAGCTGTTTTTT
TRBV11-2	TRBJ2-5	NA	TRBD2	CASSPTSGEETQYF	TGTGCCAGCAGCCCGACTAGCGGGGAAGAGACCCAGTACTTC
TRBV6-1	TRBJ2-3	NA	TRBD1	CASSEAGGTGGNTQYF	TGTGCCAGCAGTGAAGCGGGTGGGACAGGCGGGAATACGCAGTATTTT
TRBV27	TRBJ2-3	NA	NA	CASSRRSEGGIDTQYF	TGTGCCAGCAGCCGACGTAGCGAGGGAGGCATAGATACGCAGTATTTT
TRBV5-1	TRBJ2-7	NA	TRBD2	CASSLTSTSYEQYF	TGCGCCAGCAGCCTGACTAGCACCTCCTACGAGCAGTACTTC
TRBV30	TRBJ2-5	NA	NA	CAWSVRRGLSQETQYF	TGTGCCTGGAGTGTCCGGAGGGGCTTGAGCCAAGAGACCCAGTACTTC